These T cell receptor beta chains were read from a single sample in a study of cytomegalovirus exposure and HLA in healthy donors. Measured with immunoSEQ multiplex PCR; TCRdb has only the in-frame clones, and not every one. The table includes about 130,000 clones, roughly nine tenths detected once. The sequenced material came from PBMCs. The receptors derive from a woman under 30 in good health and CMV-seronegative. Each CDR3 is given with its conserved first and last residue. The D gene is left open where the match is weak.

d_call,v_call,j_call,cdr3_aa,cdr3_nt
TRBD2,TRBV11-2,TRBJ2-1,CASSSIRLGRASYNEQFF,TGTGCCAGCAGCTCCATCAGACTCGGGAGGGCCTCCTACAATGAGCAGTTCTTC
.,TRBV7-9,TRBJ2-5,CASSLAGGKETQYF,TGTGCCAGCAGCTTAGCTGGGGGGAAAGAGACCCAGTACTTC
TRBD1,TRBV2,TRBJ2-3,CASSPTGVGTDTQYF,TGTGCCAGCAGTCCGACAGGGGTTGGGACAGATACGCAGTATTTT
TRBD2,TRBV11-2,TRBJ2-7,CASSLYQLADFYEQYF,TGTGCCAGCAGCCTCTACCAACTAGCGGACTTCTACGAGCAGTACTTC
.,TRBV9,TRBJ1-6,CASRGHYNSPLHF,TGTGCCAGCAGGGGACATTATAATTCACCCCTCCACTTT
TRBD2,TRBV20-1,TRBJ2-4,CSARTSGSSSF,TGCAGTGCTAGGACTAGCGGGAGTTCATCTTTC
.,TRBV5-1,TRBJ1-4,CASSEGTTTNEKLFF,TGCGCCAGCAGCGAAGGGACAACAACTAATGAAAAACTGTTTTTT
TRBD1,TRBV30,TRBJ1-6,CASKGQTNSPLHF,TGTGCCTCAAAGGGACAGACTAATTCACCCCTCCACTTT
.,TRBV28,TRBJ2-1,CASSTGTYSYNEQFF,TGTGCCAGCTCCACAGGGACCTACTCCTACAATGAGCAGTTCTTC
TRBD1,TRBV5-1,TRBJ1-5,CASSSGQGESQPQHF,TGCGCCAGCAGCTCGGGACAGGGTGAGAGTCAGCCCCAGCATTTT
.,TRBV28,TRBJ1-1,CASSARYPRGAFF,TGTGCCAGCAGTGCCCGGTATCCCCGCGGAGCTTTCTTT
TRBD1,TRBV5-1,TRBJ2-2,CASSIDRVYTGELFF,TGCGCCAGCAGCATCGACAGGGTTTACACCGGGGAGCTGTTTTTT
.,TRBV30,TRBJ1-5,CAWGLVVRGCQPQHF,TGTGCCTGGGGATTAGTAGTCAGGGGCTGTCAGCCCCAGCATTTT
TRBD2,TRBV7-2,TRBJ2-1,CASRAPGGPGNEQFF,TGTGCCAGCAGGGCTCCGGGAGGTCCAGGAAATGAGCAGTTCTTC
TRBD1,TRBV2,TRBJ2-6,CASTGGAGANVLTF,TGTGCCAGCACAGGGGGAGCCGGGGCCAACGTCCTGACTTTC
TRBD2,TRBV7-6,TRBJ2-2,CASSLAPSGDTGELFF,TGTGCCAGCAGCTTAGCGCCTAGCGGTGACACCGGGGAGCTGTTTTTT
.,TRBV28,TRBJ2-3,CASSSLTVPASTDTQYF,TGTGCCAGCAGTTCCCTGACAGTACCCGCTAGCACAGATACGCAGTATTTT
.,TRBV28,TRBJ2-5,CASDYQETQYF,TGTGCCAGCGACTACCAAGAGACCCAGTACTTC
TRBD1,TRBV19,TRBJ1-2,CASSIPGQALYGYTF,TGTGCCAGTAGTATACCGGGACAGGCCCTTTATGGCTACACCTTC
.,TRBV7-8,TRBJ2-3,CASSPSHTQYF,TGTGCCAGCAGCCCGAGCCATACGCAGTATTTT
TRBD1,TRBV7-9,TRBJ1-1,CASSSVAGTGGTEAFF,TGTGCCAGCAGCTCAGTCGCCGGGACAGGGGGTACTGAAGCTTTCTTT
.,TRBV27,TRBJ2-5,CASSSRRLFEETQYF,TGTGCCAGCAGTTCGAGGCGACTTTTCGAAGAGACCCAGTACTTC
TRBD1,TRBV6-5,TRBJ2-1,CASSFRDRAYNEQFF,TGTGCCAGCAGTTTCCGGGACAGAGCATACAATGAGCAGTTCTTC
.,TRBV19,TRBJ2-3,CASSNARTDTQYF,TGTGCCAGTAGTAACGCGCGCACAGATACGCAGTATTTT
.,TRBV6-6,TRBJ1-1,CASSYAEQGSAFF,TGTGCCAGCAGTTACGCCGAACAGGGATCCGCGTTCTTT
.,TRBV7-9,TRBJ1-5,CASTRSSVSNQPQHF,TGTGCCAGCACCCGATCGTCGGTGAGCAATCAGCCCCAGCATTTT
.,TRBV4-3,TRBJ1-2,CASSPGLGGYTF,TGCGCCAGCAGCCCAGGACTGGGGGGCTACACCTTC
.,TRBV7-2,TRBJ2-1,CASSLWEISGAYYNEQFF,TGTGCCAGCAGCTTATGGGAAATTAGCGGAGCTTACTACAATGAGCAGTTCTTC
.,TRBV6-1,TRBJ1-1,CASRQQGGGEAFF,TGTGCCAGCAGGCAGCAGGGTGGCGGTGAAGCTTTCTTT
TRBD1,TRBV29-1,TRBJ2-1,CSVRTGGRGDEQFF,TGCAGCGTAAGGACAGGGGGCCGTGGGGATGAGCAGTTCTTC
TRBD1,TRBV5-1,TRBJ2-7,CASSYGQGGLSDYEQYF,TGCGCCAGCAGCTATGGACAGGGTGGACTTAGTGACTACGAGCAGTACTTC